This passage covers 2 T cell receptor beta chains from one sample sequenced in a study of T-cell reconstitution after alpha-beta-depleted transplantation in children. The library targeted TCRbeta and was prepared with unique molecular identifiers. In TCRdb, the PCR reads were re-called with MiXCR into one record per CDR3 protein. Among more than 300,000 distinct CDR3 sequences, about a sixth were seen once, and the ten largest hold approximately 38%. The input for sequencing was PBMCs, mostly from graft donor cells, taken 360 days after TCRalphabeta/CD19-depleted stem cell transplant. These receptors were collected from a male patient aged 2-15 years who had a stem cell transplant for acute lymphoblastic leukemia, so the T cells may come from the graft donor.

There are many counts of this clonotype. The rearrangement uses TRBV6-2 or TRBV6-3 and TRBJ2-1, with D hard to call. CDR1 is MNHEY, CDR2 SVGEGT, per germline. CDR3 length: 14 amino acids. With 5 bases removed from V and 0 bases from J, the gap between germline ends came to 8 bases. The CDR3 DNA follows: TGTGCCAGCAGTCCCATATACTCCTACAATGAGCAGTTCTTC. Its translation is CASSPIYSYNEQFF.

The genes are TRBV28 and TRBJ2-3; weak D call: TRBD2 (6 bases). V was trimmed by 6 bases and J by 6 bases, leaving 25 bases between them. The CDR3 runs to 17 residues. Germline V gene lookup returns CDR1 MDHEN and CDR2 SYDVKM. The CDR3 DNA reads as TGTGCCAGCAGCCTTAGCGGCCAAGGAATATTTGGGGATACGCAGTATTTT. Its protein product is CASSLSGQGIFGDTQYF. The whole variable domain, filled in from reference TRBV28 and TRBJ2-3, reads DVKVTQSSRYLVKRTGEKVFLECVQDMDHENMFWYRQDPGLGLRLIYFSYDVKMKEKGDIPEGYSVSREKKERFSLILESASTNQTSMYLCASSLSGQGIFGDTQYFGPGTRLTVL.